The 18 T cell receptor beta chains in this list originate from one sample, sequenced in a study of glioma-infiltrating T cells after dendritic cell vaccination. Some clones are missing from TCRdb's copy, which holds only in-frame ones; the method was immunoSEQ multiplex PCR. Seen here are tens of thousands of clones, approximately 81% observed once, and the top ten hold around 8.5%. Specified time point: after dendritic cell vaccination, including at tumor progression/relapse. This sample comprised blood, obtained after dendritic cell vaccination. These receptors originate from a human donor with glioblastoma.

This clone was seen only once. The rearrangement joins TRBV18 to TRBJ1-4; D is possibly TRBD1 (5 bases). In germline, CDR1 is KGHSH, CDR2 LQKENI. This CDR3 comprises 15 residues. V dropped 5 bases and J dropped 4 bases, with 14 bases sitting between them. The chain's CDR3 is CASSVLTANNEKLFF. CDR3 nucleotides: TGTGCCAGCTCAGTCCTGACAGCGAATAATGAAAAACTGTTTTTT. Based on the CDR3 plus reference TRBV18 and TRBJ1-4, the full variable domain is NAGVMQNPRHLVRRRGQEARLRCSPMKGHSHVYWYRQLPEEGLKFMVYLQKENIIDESGMPKERFSAEFPKEGPSILRIQQVVRGDSAAYFCASSVLTANNEKLFFGSGTQLSVL.

V usage is TRBV7-6 and J usage is TRBJ1-3; no reliable D call. The V gene lost 2 bases and the J gene lost 1 base, with 9 bases spanning the gap. The germline CDR1 and CDR2 sequences are SGHVS and FNYEAQ. The CDR3 is 15 amino acids. The CDR3: CASSLSGYSGNTIYF. The CDR3 coding sequence is TGTGCCAGCAGCTTATCGGGGTATTCTGGAAACACCATATATTTT.

The chain uses TRBV4-1 and TRBJ1-1; unclear D gene. CDR1 and CDR2 from the germline V gene are MGHRA and YSYEKL. CDR3 length equals 17 residues. Trimming removed 3 bases from V and 0 bases from J, with 17 bases in between. In DNA, the CDR3 is TGCGCCAGCAGCCATGGTGGCAGCGCTTTTATGAACACTGAAGCTTTCTTT. The encoded protein is CASSHGGSAFMNTEAFF.

On this clone: Distinct nucleotide sequences in the sample also encode this CDR3. V is TRBV9 and J is TRBJ2-5, with 14 bases that match TRBD2. The germline V gene encodes CDR1 SGDLS and CDR2 YYNGEE. With 0 bases clipped from V and 5 bases from J, the junction kept 6 bases outside the gene matches. CDR3 length: 17 amino acids. CDR3 loop: CASSVGTSGGLQETQYF. The CDR3 nucleotides read TGTGCCAGCAGCGTAGGGACTAGCGGGGGGTTACAGGAGACCCAGTACTTC.

The chain employs TRBV9 and TRBJ2-5, with D possibly matching TRBD1 (5 bases). Near its end, the DNA agrees better with TRBJ2-7, so the J call may be wrong. This CDR3 has 12 residues. The germline V gene encodes CDR1 SGDLS and CDR2 YYNGEE. CDR3 nucleotides: TGTGCCAGCAGCGGGACATCCTACGAGCAGTACTTC. Its protein product is CASSGTSYEQYF.

The V gene is TRBV4-3, the J gene TRBJ2-3; TRBD2 matches 7 bases. Losses at the gene ends were 0 bases for V and 11 bases for J; bases not matched to a gene: 11. Germline loops: CDR1 LGHNA, CDR2 YSLEER. The CDR3 covers 15 residues. CDR3 amino acids: CASSQDGRVASGQYF. For the CDR3, the DNA is TGCGCCAGCAGCCAAGATGGGAGGGTGGCTAGCGGGCAGTATTTT.

This clone appeared once. The rearrangement links TRBV7-7 to TRBJ2-7; D is possibly TRBD1 (6 bases). Trimming removed 5 bases from V and 1 base from J, with 9 bases in between. The CDR3 has 13 residues. CDR1 is SSHAT, CDR2 FNYEAQ, per germline (reference sequence). The DNA of the CDR3 is TGTGCCAGCAGCAAAGGACAGTCCTACGAGCAGTACTTC. Translated: CASSKGQSYEQYF. The variable domain in full, with the rest retrieved from reference TRBV7-7 and TRBJ2-7, is GAGVSQSPRYKVTKRGQDVTLRCDPISSHATLYWYQQALGQGPEFLTYFNYEAQPDKSGLPSDRFSAERPEGSISTLTIQRTEQRDSAMYRCASSKGQSYEQYFGPGTRLTVT.

This rearrangement joins TRBV5-6 to TRBJ2-7; the match to TRBD2 covers 10 bases. Germline V gene sequence: CDR1 SGHDT, CDR2 YYEEEE. Losses at the gene ends were 1 base for V and 8 bases for J; bases not matched to a gene: 9. CDR3 size: 15 residues. CDR3 sequence reads: CASSLSGGGDTKQYF. The CDR3 DNA reads TGTGCCAGCAGCTTGAGCGGGGGGGGAGATACGAAGCAGTACTTC. Variable domain in full (rest from reference TRBV5-6 and TRBJ2-7): DAGVTQSPTHLIKTRGQQVTLRCSPKSGHDTVSWYQQALGQGPQFIFQYYEEEERQRGNFPDRFSGHQFPNYSSELNVNALLLGDSALYLCASSLSGGGDTKQYFGPGTRLTVT.

The V gene is TRBV6-1, the J gene TRBJ1-3, with unresolved D. Trimming stripped 2 bases from V and 8 bases from J, with 10 bases between. Germline V gene data show CDR1 as MNHNS and CDR2 as SASEGT. The CDR3 sequence is 13 residues long. Written as DNA, the CDR3 is TGTGCCAGCAGTGAATCAGCAGCGGACACCATATATTTT. Its translation is CASSESAADTIYF.

The gene calls are TRBV5-1 and TRBJ2-3; 10 bases agree with TRBD2. V trimming: 3 bases; J trimming: 4 bases; junction bases outside the gene matches: 8. Per germline, CDR1 SGHRS and CDR2 YFSETQ. This CDR3 is 16 amino acids long. CDR3 sequence reads: CASSSSSGGAADTQYF. CDR3 in DNA: TGCGCCAGCAGCTCCTCGAGCGGGGGGGCAGCAGATACGCAGTATTTT.

J is TRBJ1-2 and V is TRBV30; D not resolved. Germline assignment: CDR1 GTSNPN and CDR2 SVGIG (reference sequence). The CDR3 runs to 14 residues. V dropped 0 bases and J dropped 3 bases, with 11 bases sitting between them. CDR3 in amino acids: CAWSVFGVDYGYTF. The CDR3 DNA follows: TGTGCCTGGAGTGTATTCGGGGTGGACTATGGCTACACCTTC.

CDR3 coding DNA: TGTGCCAGCAGACAGGGAGGGGGGGGTCAAGAGACCCAGTACTTC. Translated, it gives CASRQGGGGQETQYF. V usage is TRBV6-6 and J usage is TRBJ2-5; weak D call: TRBD2 (7 bases). The ends were cut back, 6 bases at V and 2 bases at J, with 16 bases in the middle. Germline V gives CDR1 MNHNY, CDR2 SVGAGI (reference sequence). The CDR3 is 15 residues long.

The chain employs TRBV7-8 and TRBJ2-2, with D possibly matching TRBD1 (6 bases). Per germline, CDR1 SGHVS and CDR2 FQNEAQ. The length of the CDR3 is 14 residues. Trimming removed 5 bases at V and 0 bases at J, with 7 bases between. CDR3 coding DNA: TGTGCCAGCAGCGCAGGGGCGAACACCGGGGAGCTGTTTTTT. The encoded protein is CASSAGANTGELFF.

In its sample, this clone was seen a few times. The V call is TRBV29-1, the J call TRBJ1-2; TRBD1 aligns across 7 bases. V shed 6 bases, J shed 1 base, and the junction held 5 bases outside the gene matches. The CDR3 is 13 residues long. Germline loops: CDR1 SQVTM, CDR2 ANQGSEA. Here the CDR3 DNA reads TGCAGCGTCGGGGGACAGAATAACTATGGCTACACCTTC. Protein sequence: CSVGGQNNYGYTF.

This chain joins TRBV4-1 and TRBJ2-1; 14 bases are shared with TRBD2. CDR3 size: 17 residues. Unmatched junction bases numbered 11, after V lost 4 bases and J lost 9 bases. CDR1 is MGHRA, CDR2 YSYEKL, per germline. CDR3 DNA: TGCGCCAGCAGCCCCCTGGCCCCGGGACTAGCGGGAGTTGAGCAGTTCTTC. Translating it yields CASSPLAPGLAGVEQFF.

CDR3 protein: CASSVGDRAIHGTQYF. As DNA, the CDR3 is TGTGCCAGCAGCGTAGGGGACAGGGCCATTCATGGGACCCAGTACTTC. The J gene is TRBJ2-5, the V gene TRBV9; TRBD1 matches at 9 bases. Germline trimming cut 0 bases from V and 7 bases from J; bases unmatched to any gene: 10. The CDR3 contains 16 residues. The germline V gene encodes CDR1 SGDLS and CDR2 YYNGEE.

This chain links TRBV9 with TRBJ1-2; D unclear. V lost 5 bases to trimming and J lost 4 bases, with 15 bases between them. Germline lookup yields CDR1 SGDLS and CDR2 YYNGEE. The CDR3 is 14 residues long. The CDR3 region is CASSSATGSYGYTF. Written as DNA, the CDR3 is TGTGCCAGCAGTTCGGCCACCGGGAGCTATGGCTACACCTTC.

This clone occurred a few times. V gene TRBV19 combines with J gene TRBJ2-3; 7 bases agree with TRBD2. Germline assignment: CDR1 LNHDA and CDR2 SQIVND (reference sequence). The CDR3 has 14 residues. The junction had 10 bases not matched to a gene; V was cut back by 11 bases and J by 2 bases. In nucleotides, the CDR3 is TGTGCCTTAAAAGCGGGGCACGACACAGATACGCAGTATTTT. It specifies CALKAGHDTDTQYF.